This TCR beta chain was sequenced during a study of T-cell reconstitution after alpha-beta-depleted transplantation in children. V lost 0 bases and J 4 bases, leaving 12 bases between the germline ends. CDR3 length equals 15 residues. Germline V gene data show CDR1 as DFQATT and CDR2 as SNEGSKA (reference sequence). Preparation of the TCRbeta library was carried out with unique molecular identifiers. TCRdb independently ran MiXCR on the PCR reads; one entry per CDR3 protein. This sample has a few hundred thousand distinct CDR3 sequences, with over 20% found just once. This clonotype showed up just a few times.

The J gene is TRBJ2-2, the V gene TRBV20-1; perhaps TRBD2 as D (5 bases). This sequence was found in a human donor who donated a stem cell graft to a child with acute myeloid leukemia. The sample in question was PBMCs from the stem cell graft donor, obtained from the stem cell graft. CDR3 DNA sequence: TGCAGTGCTAGAGAACGCGGGCCGGGCACCGGGGAGCTGTTTTTT. This gives the protein CSARERGPGTGELFF.